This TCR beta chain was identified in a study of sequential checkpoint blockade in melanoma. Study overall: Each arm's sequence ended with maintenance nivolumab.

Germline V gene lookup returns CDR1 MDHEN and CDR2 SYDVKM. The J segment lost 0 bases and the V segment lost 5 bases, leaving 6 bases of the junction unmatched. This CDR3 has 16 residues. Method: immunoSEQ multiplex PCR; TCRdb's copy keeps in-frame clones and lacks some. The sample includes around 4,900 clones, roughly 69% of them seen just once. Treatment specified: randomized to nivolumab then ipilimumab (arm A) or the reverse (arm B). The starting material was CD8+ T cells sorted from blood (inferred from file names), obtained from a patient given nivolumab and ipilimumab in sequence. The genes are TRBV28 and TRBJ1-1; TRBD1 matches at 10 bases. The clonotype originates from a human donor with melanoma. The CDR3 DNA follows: TGTGCCAGCAGTATCAGACAGGGGGCTCTGAACACTGAAGCTTTCTTT. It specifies CASSIRQGALNTEAFF.